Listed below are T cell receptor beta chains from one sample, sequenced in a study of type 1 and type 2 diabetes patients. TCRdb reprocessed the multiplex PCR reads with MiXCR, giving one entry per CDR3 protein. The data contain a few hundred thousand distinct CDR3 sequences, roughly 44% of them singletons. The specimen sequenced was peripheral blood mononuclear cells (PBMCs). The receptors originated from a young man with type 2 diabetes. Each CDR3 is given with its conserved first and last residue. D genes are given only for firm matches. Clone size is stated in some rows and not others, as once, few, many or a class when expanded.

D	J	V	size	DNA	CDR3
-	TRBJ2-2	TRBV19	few	TGTGGCTCGCGTGGTAGCGGAGCGAACACCGGGGAGCTGTTTTTT	CGSRGSGANTGELFF
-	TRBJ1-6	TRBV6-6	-	TGTGCCAGCAGTTATGGGGATTCACCCCTCCACTTT	CASSYGDSPLHF
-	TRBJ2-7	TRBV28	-	TGTGCCAGCAGTCCGTCGGGGACCTCCTACGAGCAGTACTTC	CASSPSGTSYEQYF
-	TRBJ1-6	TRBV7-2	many	TGTGCCAGCAGCCCTACCCCCCACGAGAGTTCACCCCTCCACTTT	CASSPTPHESSPLHF
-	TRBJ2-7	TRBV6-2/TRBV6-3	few	TGTGCCACCTCGACAGGAGCCTACGAGCAGTACTTC	CATSTGAYEQYF
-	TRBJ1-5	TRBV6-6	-	TGTGCCAGCAGGACGACAGATTATAGCAATCAGCCCCAGCATTTT	CASRTTDYSNQPQHF
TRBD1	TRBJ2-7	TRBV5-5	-	TGTGCCAGCAGCTTAATTGGCGTCGGGACAGGGGGTAACTACGAGCAGTACTTC	CASSLIGVGTGGNYEQYF
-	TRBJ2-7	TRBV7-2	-	TGTGCCAGTAGTATTCATCTGTCAGGGAGAGGGTACGAGCAGTACTTC	CASSIHLSGRGYEQYF
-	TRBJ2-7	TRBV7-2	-	TGTGCCAGCAGCCATGGGCAGACCTACGAGCAGTACTTC	CASSHGQTYEQYF
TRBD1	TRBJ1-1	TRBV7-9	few	TGTGCCAGCAGTTCGGACAGGGCCGCTCAAATGAACACTGAAGCTTTCTTT	CASSSDRAAQMNTEAFF
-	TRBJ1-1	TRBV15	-	TGTGCCACCAGCAGAGATCGGTCCCTGGCGGCTTTCTTT	CATSRDRSLAAFF
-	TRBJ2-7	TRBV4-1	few	TGCGCCAGCAGCCAAGGATTTCGGCAGCCCTCGATCGCCTACGAGCAGTACTTC	CASSQGFRQPSIAYEQYF
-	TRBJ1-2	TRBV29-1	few	TGCAGCACCGACAAGAATGGCTACACCTTC	CSTDKNGYTF
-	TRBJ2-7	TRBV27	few	TGTGCCAGCAGTCCCCTCGCCCAGCAGTACTTC	CASSPLAQQYF
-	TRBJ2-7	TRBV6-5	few	TGTGCCAGCAGTCCCACCTTCGGCGGTGGAACCTACGAGCAGTACTTC	CASSPTFGGGTYEQYF
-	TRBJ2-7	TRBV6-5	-	TGTGCCAGCAGTGAAGCGTGGGGACCTGAGCAGTACTTC	CASSEAWGPEQYF
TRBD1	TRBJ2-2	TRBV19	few	TGTGCCAGTAGTATCGTTGGGACAGGGGGCCCCGGGGAGCTGTTTTTT	CASSIVGTGGPGELFF
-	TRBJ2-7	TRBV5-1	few	TGCGCCAGCAGCTTTTACGGGGGGCAACTCTCGACCTACGAGCAGTACTTC	CASSFYGGQLSTYEQYF
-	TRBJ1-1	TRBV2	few	TGTGCCAGCAGTAAAAACCAGAACATGAACACTGAAGCTTTCTTT	CASSKNQNMNTEAFF
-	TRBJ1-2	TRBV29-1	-	TGCAGCGTCAGGGGCAACTATGGCTACACCTTC	CSVRGNYGYTF
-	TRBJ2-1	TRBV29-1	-	TGCAGCGTTGAGAGCTATGAGCAGTTCTTC	CSVESYEQFF
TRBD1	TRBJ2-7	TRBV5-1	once	TGCGCCAGCAGCTTGAGTTTAGGGACAGACTCCTACGAGCAGTACTTC	CASSLSLGTDSYEQYF
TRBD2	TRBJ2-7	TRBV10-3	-	TGTGCCATCAGTGCTACCGGGACTAGCGGGAGCAAGGGCCGCCGCGAGCAGTACTTC	CAISATGTSGSKGRREQYF
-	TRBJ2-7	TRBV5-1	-	TGCGCCAGCAGCTTTGTGCGGGGCGACTACGAGCAGTACTTC	CASSFVRGDYEQYF
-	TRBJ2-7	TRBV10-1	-	TGCGCCAGCAGTGCCGGACAGACCTACGAGCAGTACTTC	CASSAGQTYEQYF
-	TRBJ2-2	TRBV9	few	TGTGCCAGCAGCGTAGGAAGGAGTAACACCGGGGAGCTGTTTTTT	CASSVGRSNTGELFF
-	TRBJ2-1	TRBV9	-	TGTGCCAGCAGCGTAGAGGAGGCGGGGTCCGGGAATGAGCAGTTCTTC	CASSVEEAGSGNEQFF
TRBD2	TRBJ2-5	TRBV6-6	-	TGTGCCATCAGGCGGGGGGGCGGTGAGACCCAGTACTTC	CAIRRGGGETQYF
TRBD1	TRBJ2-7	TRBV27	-	TGTGCCAGCAGTTTCTCCCGGGACAGGGCAAGGTACGAGCAGTACTTC	CASSFSRDRARYEQYF
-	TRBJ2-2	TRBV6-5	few	TGTGCCAGCAGTTACCGACCCCACGGGGAGCTGTTTTTT	CASSYRPHGELFF
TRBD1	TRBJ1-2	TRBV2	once	TGTGCCAGCAGTCGTGGGACAGGGGGGATCTATGGCTACACCTTC	CASSRGTGGIYGYTF
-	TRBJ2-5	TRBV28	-	TGTGCCAGCAGGACACGGGGACAAGAGACCCAGTACTTC	CASRTRGQETQYF
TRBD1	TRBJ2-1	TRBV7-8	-	TGTGCCAGCAGCAATCCGGGACAGGGTAGCGGTGAGCAGTTCTTC	CASSNPGQGSGEQFF
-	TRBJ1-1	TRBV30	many	TGTGCCTGGGCCTTGGTGGCTGAAGCTTTCTTT	CAWALVAEAFF
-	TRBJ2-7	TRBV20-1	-	TGCAGTGCCCAACCGAATAGCGGCTCCTACGAGCAGTACTTC	CSAQPNSGSYEQYF
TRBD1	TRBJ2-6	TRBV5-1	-	TGCGCCAGTGGGAGCGGACAGGGGGCATATGGGGCCAACGTCCTGACTTTC	CASGSGQGAYGANVLTF
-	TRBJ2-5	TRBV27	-	TGTGCCAGCAGTGCGGCTGTGGGGCCGCGGGGTGAGACCCAGTACTTC	CASSAAVGPRGETQYF